This passage covers 3 T cell receptor beta chains from one sample sequenced in a study of shared clonotypes between healthy human individuals. Assay: immunoSEQ multiplex PCR; the TCRdb copy retains only in-frame clones and omits some. In the table there are around 1,000,000 clones, 77% of which are singletons. Input material: memory CD4+ T cells from PBMCs. As for subset: CD45RA-negative fraction. The receptors shown here come from a man between 18 and 35 years old in good health. Some clones in this sample may be carry-over from other donors' samples.

The chain recombines TRBV28 with TRBJ1-5, with TRBD1 matching 7 bases. Germline lookup yields CDR1 MDHEN and CDR2 SYDVKM. V dropped 7 bases and J dropped 9; count of bases not matched to a gene: 3. This CDR3 has 11 amino acids. CDR3 sequence reads: CASTQGGPQHF. The CDR3 nucleotides read TGTGCCAGCACCCAGGGGGGGCCCCAGCATTTT.

The chain combines TRBV7-9 with TRBJ2-7; D gene uncertain. Trimming removed 5 bases at V and 3 bases at J, with 8 bases between. The CDR3 runs to 12 residues. Germline CDR1 reads SEHNR; CDR2 reads FQNEAQ (reference sequence). CDR3 nucleotides: TGTGCCAGCAGCGAGGACGTCTACGAGCAGTACTTC. Amino acid sequence: CASSEDVYEQYF.

The genes are TRBV25-1 and TRBJ1-6, with D possibly matching TRBD1 (6 bases). The V and J ends lost 3 bases and 14 bases respectively, with 14 bases between them. This CDR3 has 13 amino acids. Per germline, CDR1 MGHDK and CDR2 SYGVNS. CDR3: CASSEGAKAALHF. The CDR3 bases are TGTGCCAGCAGTGAGGGGGCCAAGGCGGCCCTCCACTTT.